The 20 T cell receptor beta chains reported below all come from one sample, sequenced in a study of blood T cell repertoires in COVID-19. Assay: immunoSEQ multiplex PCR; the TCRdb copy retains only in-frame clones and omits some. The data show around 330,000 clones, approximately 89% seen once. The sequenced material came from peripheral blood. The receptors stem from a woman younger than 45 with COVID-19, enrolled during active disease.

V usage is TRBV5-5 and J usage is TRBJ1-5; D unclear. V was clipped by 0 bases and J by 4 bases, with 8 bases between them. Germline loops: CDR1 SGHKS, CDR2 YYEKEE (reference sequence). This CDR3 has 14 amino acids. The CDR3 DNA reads TGTGCCAGCAGCTTGGGAGGCGGAAATCAGCCCCAGCATTTT. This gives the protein CASSLGGGNQPQHF.

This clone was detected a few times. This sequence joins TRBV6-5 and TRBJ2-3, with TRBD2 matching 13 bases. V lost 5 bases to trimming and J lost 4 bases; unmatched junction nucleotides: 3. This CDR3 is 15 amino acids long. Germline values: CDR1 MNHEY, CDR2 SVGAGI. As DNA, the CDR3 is TGTGCCAGCAGTCCGGGACTAGCGGGACCAGATACGCAGTATTTT. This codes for CASSPGLAGPDTQYF.

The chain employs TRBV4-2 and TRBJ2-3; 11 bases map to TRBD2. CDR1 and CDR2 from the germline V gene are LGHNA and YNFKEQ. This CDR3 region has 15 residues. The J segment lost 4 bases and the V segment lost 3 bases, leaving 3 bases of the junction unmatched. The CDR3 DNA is TGTGCCAGCAGCCAGACTAGCGGGGAGGCAGATACGCAGTATTTT. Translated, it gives CASSQTSGEADTQYF.

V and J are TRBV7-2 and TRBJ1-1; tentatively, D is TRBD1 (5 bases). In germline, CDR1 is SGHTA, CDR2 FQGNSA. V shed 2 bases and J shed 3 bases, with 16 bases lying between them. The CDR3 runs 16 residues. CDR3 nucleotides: TGTGCCAGCAGCTTATCCCCAACTACAGGTTACACTGAAGCTTTCTTT. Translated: CASSLSPTTGYTEAFF.

The CDR3 is CASSMPWGTNTEAFF. The CDR3 region has the DNA TGTGCCAGTAGTATGCCCTGGGGCACGAACACTGAAGCTTTCTTT. The chain uses TRBV19 and TRBJ1-1; TRBD1 is a possible D gene (5 bases). This CDR3 is built from 15 residues. Trimming cost V 3 bases and J 1 base, with 12 bases left between them. The V gene's germline CDR1 is LNHDA and CDR2 SQIVND (reference sequence).

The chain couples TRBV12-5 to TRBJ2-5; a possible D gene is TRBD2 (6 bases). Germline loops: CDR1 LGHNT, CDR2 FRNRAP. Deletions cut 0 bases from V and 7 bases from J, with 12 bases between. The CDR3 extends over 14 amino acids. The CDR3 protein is CASGLVLEGGTQYF. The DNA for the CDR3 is TGTGCTAGTGGTTTGGTACTGGAGGGTGGGACCCAGTACTTC.

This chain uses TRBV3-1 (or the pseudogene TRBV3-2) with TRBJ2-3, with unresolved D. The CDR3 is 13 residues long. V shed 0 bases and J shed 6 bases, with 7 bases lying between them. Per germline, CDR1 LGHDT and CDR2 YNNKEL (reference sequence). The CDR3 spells CASSQDGADTQYF. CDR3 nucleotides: TGTGCCAGCAGCCAAGACGGAGCGGATACGCAGTATTTT.

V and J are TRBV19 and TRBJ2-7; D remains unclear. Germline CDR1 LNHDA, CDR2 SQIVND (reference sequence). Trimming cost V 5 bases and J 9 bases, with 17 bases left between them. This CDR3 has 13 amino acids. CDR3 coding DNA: TGTGCCAGTAGTTCAGGTCCCCTTGGCACGCAGTACTTC. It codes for CASSSGPLGTQYF.

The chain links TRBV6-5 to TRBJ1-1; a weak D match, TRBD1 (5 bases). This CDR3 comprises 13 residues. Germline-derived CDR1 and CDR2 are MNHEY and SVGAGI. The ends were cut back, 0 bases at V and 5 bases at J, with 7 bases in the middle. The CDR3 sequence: CASSYSEGTEAFF. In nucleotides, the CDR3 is TGTGCCAGCAGTTACTCGGAGGGGACTGAAGCTTTCTTT.

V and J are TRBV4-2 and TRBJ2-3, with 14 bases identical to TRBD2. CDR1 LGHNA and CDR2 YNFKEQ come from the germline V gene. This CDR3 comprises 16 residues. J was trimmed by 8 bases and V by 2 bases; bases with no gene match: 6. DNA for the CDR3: TGTGCCAGCAGCCAACCTGGGACTAGCGGGGGAGGTACGCAGTATTTT. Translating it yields CASSQPGTSGGGTQYF.

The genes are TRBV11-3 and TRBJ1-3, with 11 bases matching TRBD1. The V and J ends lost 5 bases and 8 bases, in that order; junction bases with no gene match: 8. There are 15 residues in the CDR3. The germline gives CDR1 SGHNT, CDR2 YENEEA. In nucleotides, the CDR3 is TGTGCCAGCAGCCCTCGGGACAGGGGGGCGGACACCATATATTTT. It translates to CASSPRDRGADTIYF.

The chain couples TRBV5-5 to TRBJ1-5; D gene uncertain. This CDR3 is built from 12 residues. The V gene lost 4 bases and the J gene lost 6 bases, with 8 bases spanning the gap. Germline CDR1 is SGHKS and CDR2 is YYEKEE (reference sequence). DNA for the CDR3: TGTGCCAGCAGCATGGGTCTTCAGCCCCAGCATTTT. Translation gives CASSMGLQPQHF.

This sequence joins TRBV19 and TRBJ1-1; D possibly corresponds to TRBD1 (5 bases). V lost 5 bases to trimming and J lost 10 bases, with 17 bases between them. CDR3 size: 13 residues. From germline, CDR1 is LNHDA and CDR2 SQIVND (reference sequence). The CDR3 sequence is CASSLRQSRSAFF. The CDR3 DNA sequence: TGTGCCAGTAGTCTAAGACAGAGTCGTTCAGCTTTCTTT.

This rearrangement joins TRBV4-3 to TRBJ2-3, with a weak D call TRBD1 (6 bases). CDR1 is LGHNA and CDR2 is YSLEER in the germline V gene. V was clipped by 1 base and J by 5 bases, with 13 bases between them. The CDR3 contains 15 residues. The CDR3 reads CASSQGWGQRDTQYF. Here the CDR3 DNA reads TGCGCCAGCAGCCAAGGATGGGGGCAGAGAGATACGCAGTATTTT.

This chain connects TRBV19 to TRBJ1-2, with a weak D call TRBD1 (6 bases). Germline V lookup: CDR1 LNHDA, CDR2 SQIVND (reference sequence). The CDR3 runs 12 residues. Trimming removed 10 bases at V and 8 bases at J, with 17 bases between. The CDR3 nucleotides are TGTGCCACCACGGACAGCCCGGGAGGCTACACCTTC. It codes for CATTDSPGGYTF.

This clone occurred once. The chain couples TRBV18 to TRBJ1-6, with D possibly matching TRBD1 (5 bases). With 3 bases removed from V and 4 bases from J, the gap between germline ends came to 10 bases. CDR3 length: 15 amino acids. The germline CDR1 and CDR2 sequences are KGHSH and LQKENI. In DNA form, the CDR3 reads TGTGCCAGCTCACCCGGCAGGGCGTATAATTCACCCCTCCACTTT. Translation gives CASSPGRAYNSPLHF.

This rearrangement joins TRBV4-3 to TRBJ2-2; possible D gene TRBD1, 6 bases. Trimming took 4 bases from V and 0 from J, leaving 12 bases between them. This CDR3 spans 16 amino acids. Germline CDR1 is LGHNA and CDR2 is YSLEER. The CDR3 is CASSPRRGPNTGELFF. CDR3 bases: TGCGCCAGCAGCCCGCGCAGGGGACCGAACACCGGGGAGCTGTTTTTT.

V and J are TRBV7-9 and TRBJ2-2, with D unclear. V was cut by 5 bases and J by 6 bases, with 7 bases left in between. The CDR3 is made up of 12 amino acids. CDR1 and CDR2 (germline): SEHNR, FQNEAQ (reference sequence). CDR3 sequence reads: CASSPLSGELFF. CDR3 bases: TGTGCCAGCAGCCCTCTTTCCGGGGAGCTGTTTTTT.

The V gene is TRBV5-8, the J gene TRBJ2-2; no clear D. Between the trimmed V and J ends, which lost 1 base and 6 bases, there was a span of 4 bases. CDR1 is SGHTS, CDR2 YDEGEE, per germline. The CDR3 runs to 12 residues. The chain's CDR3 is CASSLRSGELFF. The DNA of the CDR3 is TGTGCCAGCAGCTTGCGGTCCGGGGAGCTGTTTTTT.

CDR3 loop: CASSIPEKAFF. CDR3 coding DNA: TGTGCCAGTAGTATTCCAGAAAAAGCTTTCTTT. The chain couples TRBV19 to TRBJ1-1; the D is unclear. V lost 3 bases, J lost 9 bases, and 8 bases lay in between. The CDR3 extends over 11 amino acids. The germline CDR1 and CDR2 sequences are LNHDA and SQIVND (reference sequence).